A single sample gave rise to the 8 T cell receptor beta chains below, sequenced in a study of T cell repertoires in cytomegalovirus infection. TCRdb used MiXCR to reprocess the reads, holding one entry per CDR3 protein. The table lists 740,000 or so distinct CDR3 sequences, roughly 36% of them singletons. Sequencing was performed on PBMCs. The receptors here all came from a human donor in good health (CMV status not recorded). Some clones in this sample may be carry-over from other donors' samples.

The CDR3 sequence is CSVATLAGLTDTQYF. CDR3 nucleotides: TGCAGCGTCGCTACCCTAGCGGGGCTCACAGATACGCAGTATTTT. This chain joins TRBV29-1 and TRBJ2-3, with 9 bases aligning to TRBD2. V trimming: 6 bases; J trimming: 2 bases; junction bases outside the gene matches: 9. CDR3 length equals 15 residues. CDR1 and CDR2 from the germline V gene are SQVTM and ANQGSEA.

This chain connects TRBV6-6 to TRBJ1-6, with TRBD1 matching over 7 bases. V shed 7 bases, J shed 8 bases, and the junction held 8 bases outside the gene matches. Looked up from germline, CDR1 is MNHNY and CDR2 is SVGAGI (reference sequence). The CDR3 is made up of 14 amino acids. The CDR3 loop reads CASTPGTAYSPLHF. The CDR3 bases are TGTGCCAGCACCCCCGGGACAGCCTATTCACCCCTCCACTTT.

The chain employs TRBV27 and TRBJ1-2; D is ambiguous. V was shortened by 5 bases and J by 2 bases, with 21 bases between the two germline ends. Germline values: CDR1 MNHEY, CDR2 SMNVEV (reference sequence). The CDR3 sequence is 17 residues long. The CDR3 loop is CASSPSVAASLNYGYTF. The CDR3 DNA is TGTGCCAGCAGTCCGTCCGTGGCAGCCTCTTTAAACTATGGCTACACCTTC.

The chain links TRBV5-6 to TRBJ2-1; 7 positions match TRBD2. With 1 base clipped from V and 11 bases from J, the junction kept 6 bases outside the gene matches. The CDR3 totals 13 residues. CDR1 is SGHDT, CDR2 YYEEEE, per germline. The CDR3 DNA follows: TGTGCCAGCAGCTTGTCTCCAGCGGGAAAGCAGTTCTTC. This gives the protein CASSLSPAGKQFF. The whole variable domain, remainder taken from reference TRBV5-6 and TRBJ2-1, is DAGVTQSPTHLIKTRGQQVTLRCSPKSGHDTVSWYQQALGQGPQFIFQYYEEEERQRGNFPDRFSGHQFPNYSSELNVNALLLGDSALYLCASSLSPAGKQFFGPGTRLTVL.

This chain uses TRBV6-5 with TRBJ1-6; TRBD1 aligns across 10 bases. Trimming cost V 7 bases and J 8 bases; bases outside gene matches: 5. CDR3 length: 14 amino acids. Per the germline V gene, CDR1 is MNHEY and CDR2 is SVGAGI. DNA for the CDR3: TGTGCCAGCACTAGACAGGGGGCCCATTCACCCCTCCACTTT. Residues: CASTRQGAHSPLHF.

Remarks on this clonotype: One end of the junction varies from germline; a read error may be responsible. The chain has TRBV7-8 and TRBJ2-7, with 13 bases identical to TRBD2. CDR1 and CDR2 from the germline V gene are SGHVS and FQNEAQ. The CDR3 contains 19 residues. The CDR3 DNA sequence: TGTGCCAGCAGCCTAGTAAGGACTAGCGGGAGTGCCCAGCCCTACGAGCAGGACTTC. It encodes CASSLVRTSGSAQPYEQDF.

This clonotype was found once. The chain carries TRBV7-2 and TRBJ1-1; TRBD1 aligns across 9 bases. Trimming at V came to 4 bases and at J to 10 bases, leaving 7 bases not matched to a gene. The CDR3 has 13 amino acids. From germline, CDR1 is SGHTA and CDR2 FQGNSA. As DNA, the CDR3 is TGTGCCAGCAGCTCAGCACCGGGACAGGGAGCTTTCTTT. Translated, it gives CASSSAPGQGAFF.

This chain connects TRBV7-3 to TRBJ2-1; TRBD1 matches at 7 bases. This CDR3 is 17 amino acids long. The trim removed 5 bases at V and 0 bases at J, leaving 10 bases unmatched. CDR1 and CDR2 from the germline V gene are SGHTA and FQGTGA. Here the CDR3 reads CASSPKGQASSYNEQFF. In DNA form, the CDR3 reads TGTGCCAGCAGCCCCAAAGGACAGGCAAGCTCCTACAATGAGCAGTTCTTC. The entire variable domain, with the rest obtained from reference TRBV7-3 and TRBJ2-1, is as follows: GAGVSQTPSNKVTEKGKYVELRCDPISGHTALYWYRQSLGQGPEFLIYFQGTGAADDSGLPNDRFFAVRPEGSVSTLKIQRTERGDSAVYLCASSPKGQASSYNEQFFGPGTRLTVL.